This paragraph reports one T cell receptor beta chain. The antigen remains unidentified. This sample was included in a study of cytomegalovirus exposure and HLA in healthy donors. Primers included in the PCR were 60 Vbeta and 13 Jbeta primers. Repertoires were generated with immunoSEQ multiplex PCR, while TCRdb's copy carries only in-frame clones and drops some. The sample has 200,000 to 250,000 clones; around 86% are singletons. Regarding the study as a whole: Usually a TCR sequence was rare, but some public TCRs were found in many donors.

The CDR3 totals 14 residues. Germline V CDR1 and CDR2: LNHDA, SQIVND (reference sequence). V gave up 5 bases and J gave up 4 bases; unmatched junction bases: 5. The genes are TRBV19 and TRBJ2-1; TRBD2 aligns across 7 bases. This receptor was taken from a woman in her forties in good health and CMV-seronegative. Input material: PBMCs. The DNA of the CDR3 is TGTGCCAGTAGTCGAGGGACTACTTACAATGAGCAGTTCTTC. Residues: CASSRGTTYNEQFF.